This T cell receptor beta chain is drawn from a study of control samples from healthy donors and cancer patients. The CDR3 consists of 13 residues. V was shortened by 6 bases and J by 8 bases, with 13 bases between the two germline ends. TCRdb keeps only in-frame clones here, not all; method: immunoSEQ multiplex PCR. The sample carries 35,000 to 55,000 clones, under 95% recorded once. The receptor was isolated from a woman in her forties with head and neck cancer. The chain uses TRBV12-3 or TRBV12-4 and TRBJ1-4, with D uncertain. Sample: PBMCs. The chain's CDR3 is CASRPSTGEKLFF. CDR3 bases: TGTGCCAGCAGACCTAGCACGGGGGAAAAACTGTTTTTT.